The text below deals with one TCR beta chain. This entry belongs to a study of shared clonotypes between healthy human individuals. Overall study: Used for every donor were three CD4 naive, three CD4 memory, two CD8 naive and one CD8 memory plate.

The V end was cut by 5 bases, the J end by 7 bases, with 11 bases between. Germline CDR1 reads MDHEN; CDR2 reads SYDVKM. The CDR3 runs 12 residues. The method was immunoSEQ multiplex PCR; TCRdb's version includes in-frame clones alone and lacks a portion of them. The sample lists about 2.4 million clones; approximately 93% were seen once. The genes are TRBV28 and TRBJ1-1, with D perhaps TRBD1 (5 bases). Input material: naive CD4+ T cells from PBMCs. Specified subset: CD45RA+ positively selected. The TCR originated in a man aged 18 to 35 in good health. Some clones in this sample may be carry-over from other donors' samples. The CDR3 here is CASSTGGIEAFF. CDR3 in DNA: TGTGCCAGCAGTACCGGGGGGATTGAAGCTTTCTTT. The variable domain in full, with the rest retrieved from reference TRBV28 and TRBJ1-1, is DVKVTQSSRYLVKRTGEKVFLECVQDMDHENMFWYRQDPGLGLRLIYFSYDVKMKEKGDIPEGYSVSREKKERFSLILESASTNQTSMYLCASSTGGIEAFFGQGTRLTVV.